This is a list of T cell receptor beta chains from one sample in a study of blood T cells in healthy people across ages. TCRdb called the 5' RACE reads again in MiXCR, with one record for every CDR3 protein. The sample includes over 600,000 distinct CDR3 sequences, 21% of them seen just once. Input material: blood. These receptors were collected from a man between 65 and 85 years old in good health. Both conserved end residues are part of each CDR3. A D gene is named only where the DNA matches it firmly. The listing skips clone size in some rows; elsewhere it reads once, few, many or a size class.

D gene,J gene,V gene,clone size,CDR3 protein,CDR3 DNA
NA,TRBJ2-5,TRBV20-1,NA,CSARRTGTAQETQYF,TGCAGTGCTAGAAGAACCGGGACGGCCCAAGAGACCCAGTACTTC
TRBD1,TRBJ2-2,TRBV2,NA,CASGDRGNTGELFF,TGTGCCAGCGGGGACAGGGGGAACACCGGGGAGCTGTTTTTT
TRBD2,TRBJ2-7,TRBV6-8,few,CASSSLAASYEQYF,TGTGCCAGCAGTTCACTAGCGGCTTCCTACGAGCAGTACTTC
NA,TRBJ2-1,TRBV6-5,few,CASSSGRAGGEQFF,TGTGCCAGCAGTTCGGGCAGGGCCGGAGGGGAGCAGTTCTTC
NA,TRBJ2-5,TRBV2,NA,CAVGGETQYF,TGTGCCGTTGGTGGGGAGACCCAGTACTTC
TRBD1,TRBJ1-6,TRBV7-2,few,CASSLRQGGSPLHF,TGTGCCAGCAGCCTAAGACAGGGAGGGTCACCCCTCCACTTT
NA,TRBJ1-1,TRBV15,NA,CATSRDLGLQAFF,TGTGCCACCAGCAGAGATTTAGGGTTGCAAGCTTTCTTT
TRBD1,TRBJ2-3,TRBV29-1,NA,CSASKGAGTGLGRTDTQYF,TGCAGCGCGTCCAAAGGGGCCGGGACAGGGCTTGGTCGGACAGATACGCAGTATTTT
TRBD1,TRBJ1-2,TRBV7-8,NA,CASSLGQGTCGYTF,TGTGCCAGCAGCTTAGGACAGGGGACCTGTGGCTACACCTTC
TRBD1,TRBJ1-2,TRBV20-1,NA,CGASAPGQGHYGYTF,TGCGGTGCTAGCGCCCCGGGACAGGGGCATTATGGCTACACCTTC